What follows are 26 T cell receptor beta chains derived from one specimen sequenced in a study of T-cell reconstitution after alpha-beta-depleted transplantation in children. For TCRbeta, the library was prepared with unique molecular identifiers. TCRdb itself ran the PCR reads through MiXCR, one entry per CDR3 protein. This table holds about 610,000 distinct CDR3 sequences, about 10% found once. The source was PBMCs from the stem cell graft donor, collected from the stem cell graft. The receptors shown here come from a human donor who donated a stem cell graft to a child with acute myeloid leukemia.

In its sample, this clonotype was seen many times. The genes are TRBV20-1 and TRBJ2-5; tentatively, D is TRBD1 or TRBD2 (5 bases each). Germline values: CDR1 DFQATT, CDR2 SNEGSKA (reference sequence). The length of the CDR3 is 12 residues. The germline V and J ends were trimmed by 5 bases and 7 bases, with 14 bases remaining between them. The CDR3 loop is CSAWTPRGTQYF. CDR3 bases: TGCAGTGCTTGGACTCCGAGGGGGACCCAGTACTTC.

This rearrangement joins TRBV6-2 or TRBV6-3 to TRBJ2-1; D might be TRBD2 (6 bases). The CDR3 is 15 residues long. V gave up 3 bases and J gave up 8 bases, with 17 bases separating them. CDR1 and CDR2 (germline): MNHEY, SVGEGT. Here the CDR3 reads CASSYGGTYKDEQFF. CDR3 nucleotide sequence: TGTGCCAGCAGTTATGGAGGGACCTACAAAGATGAGCAGTTCTTC.

The chain combines TRBV20-1 with TRBJ2-5, with no clear D. Germline loops: CDR1 DFQATT, CDR2 SNEGSKA (reference sequence). The CDR3 extends over 12 amino acids. With 4 bases removed from V and 4 bases from J, the gap between germline ends came to 10 bases. CDR3 nucleotide sequence: TGCAGTGCTAAATTTCCGGGAGAGACCCAGTACTTC. This codes for CSAKFPGETQYF.

This clonotype was detected only a few times. J is TRBJ2-7 and V is TRBV18; D gene unclear. The CDR3 is 12 amino acids. Trimming removed 1 base at V and 5 bases at J, with 6 bases between. The V gene's germline CDR1 is KGHSH and CDR2 LQKENI. The CDR3: CASSPLVNEQYF. CDR3 sequence (DNA): TGTGCCAGCTCACCACTGGTTAACGAGCAGTACTTC.

This clonotype has more than one count but fewer than ten. The genes are TRBV12-3 or TRBV12-4 and TRBJ2-2; TRBD2 matches 10 bases. V lost 9 bases, J lost 6 bases, and 7 bases stayed unmatched. The CDR3 spans 14 residues. DNA for the CDR3: TGTGCCAGTCGCTCTAGCGGGAGTTCCGGGGAGCTGTTTTTT. This encodes CASRSSGSSGELFF.

The V and J genes are TRBV21-1 and TRBJ2-3; TRBD1, the table's D call, lacks a check against the DNA. TRBV21-1 is deemed a pseudogene. This CDR3 spans 16 amino acids. CDR3 sequence (DNA): TGTGCCAGCAGCATCTCGACAGGGAGGGGCGCAGATACGCAGTATTTT. Its translation: CASSISTGRGADTQYF.

J is TRBJ2-7 and V is TRBV20-1; TRBD1 matches 9 bases. Unmatched junction bases numbered 4, after V lost 3 bases and J lost 4 bases. The CDR3 runs 13 residues. The germline gives CDR1 DFQATT, CDR2 SNEGSKA (reference sequence). The CDR3 here is CSARPGTGYEQYF. DNA of the CDR3: TGCAGTGCTAGGCCCGGGACAGGGTACGAGCAGTACTTC.

The V gene is TRBV5-1, the J gene TRBJ2-1, with TRBD2 identical over 8 bases. The CDR3 is 20 amino acids. Unmatched junction bases numbered 21, after V lost 4 bases and J lost 3 bases. Germline V lookup: CDR1 SGHRS, CDR2 YFSETQ. CDR3 sequence: CASSPDPRVSGIPGYNEQFF. The CDR3 nucleotides are TGCGCCAGCAGCCCAGATCCCCGGGTTAGCGGGATCCCCGGCTACAATGAGCAGTTCTTC.

This clonotype has a handful of counts. The chain links TRBV6-1 to TRBJ2-1; D tentatively fits TRBD1 or TRBD2 (5 bases each). CDR1 and CDR2 from the germline V gene are MNHNS and SASEGT. Trimming shortened V by 6 bases and J by 2 bases, and 14 bases separated the two germline ends. The CDR3 runs to 15 residues. CDR3 DNA sequence: TGTGCCAGCAGCACCGGGACCCACCCCTACAATGAGCAGTTCTTC. Translation: CASSTGTHPYNEQFF.

This clonotype has a handful of counts. V and J are TRBV5-1 and TRBJ2-7; 8 bases map to TRBD2. The length of the CDR3 is 17 residues. Germline CDR1 reads SGHRS; CDR2 reads YFSETQ. Trimming at V came to 1 base and at J to 3 bases, leaving 12 bases not matched to a gene. CDR3 bases: TGCGCCAGCAGCTTGATTCTCGAGGAGGCGGGAGGCTACGAGCAGTACTTC. It encodes CASSLILEEAGGYEQYF.

The chain joins TRBV12-3 or TRBV12-4 to TRBJ1-5, with no clear D. The length of the CDR3 is 15 residues. The V and J ends lost 4 bases and 0 bases respectively, with 10 bases between them. Here the CDR3 reads CASSSGAYSNQPQHF. CDR3 bases: TGTGCCAGCAGTTCAGGCGCCTATAGCAATCAGCCCCAGCATTTT.

The V and J genes are TRBV27 and TRBJ2-3; 7 nucleotides align to TRBD1. The CDR3 runs 15 residues. Unmatched junction bases numbered 5, after V lost 3 bases and J lost 2 bases. Germline CDR1 reads MNHEY; CDR2 reads SMNVEV (reference sequence). The CDR3 DNA sequence: TGTGCCAGCAGTTTCGTTGGGACAGCCACAGATACGCAGTATTTT. Amino acid sequence: CASSFVGTATDTQYF.

The rearrangement joins TRBV3-1 to TRBJ2-2, with 8 bases matching TRBD2. V dropped 3 bases and J dropped 7; count of bases not matched to a gene: 7. The CDR3 consists of 15 residues. Germline V gives CDR1 LGHDT, CDR2 YNNKEL (reference sequence). CDR3 nucleotides: TGTGCCAGCAGCCATTCAGCGGGAGCGGTCGGGGAGCTGTTTTTT. It specifies CASSHSAGAVGELFF.

This clonotype occurred many times. This sequence joins TRBV28 and TRBJ1-1; D unresolved. In germline, CDR1 is MDHEN, CDR2 SYDVKM. This CDR3 is 13 amino acids long. Deletions cut 1 base from V and 6 bases from J, with 9 bases between. The CDR3 DNA sequence: TGTGCCAGCAGTTTATCTCGATCCGCTGAAGCTTTCTTT. This encodes CASSLSRSAEAFF.

The chain recombines TRBV20-1 with TRBJ2-3; D gene unclear. Germline V CDR1 and CDR2: DFQATT, SNEGSKA (reference sequence). Trimming stripped 6 bases from V and 2 bases from J, with 12 bases between. The CDR3 is 13 residues long. The CDR3 DNA reads as TGCAGTGCCCCCTTAGGGCTCACAGATACGCAGTATTTT. Amino acids: CSAPLGLTDTQYF.

This clonotype came up many times. CDR3 nucleotides: TGTGCCAGCAGGAATGGGAGGATCGCGGGAAATGAGCAGTTCTTC. Protein sequence: CASRNGRIAGNEQFF. This chain connects TRBV7-2 to TRBJ2-1; D is possibly TRBD2 (6 bases). Germline assignment: CDR1 SGHTA and CDR2 FQGNSA. The CDR3 is 15 residues long. V dropped 6 bases and J dropped 7 bases, with 19 bases sitting between them.

The rearrangement joins TRBV10-1 to TRBJ1-1; the match to TRBD1 covers 10 bases. V gave up 2 bases and J gave up 1 base; unmatched junction bases: 7. This CDR3 comprises 17 residues. The germline V gene has CDR1 WNHNN and CDR2 SYGVQD (reference sequence). CDR3 bases: TGCGCCAGCAGTGAGGCCGGGACAGGGGTTCAGAACACTGAAGCTTTCTTT. This codes for CASSEAGTGVQNTEAFF.

This clonotype was observed at least ten times. The V call is TRBV4-3, the J call TRBJ2-5; tentative D call: TRBD2 (6 bases). CDR1 is LGHNA, CDR2 YSLEER, per germline. The CDR3 is 15 amino acids. The V end lost 4 bases, the J end lost 5 bases, and 17 bases lay between the germline ends. This CDR3 is CASSRVDSEGETQYF. The DNA for the CDR3 is TGCGCCAGCAGCCGCGTGGACTCGGAGGGGGAGACCCAGTACTTC.

This clonotype was picked up many times. The rearrangement uses TRBV4-2 and TRBJ2-5; D possibly matches TRBD1 or TRBD2 (5 bases each). V was clipped by 0 bases and J by 4 bases, with 9 bases between them. This CDR3 has 14 amino acids. Germline V gene lookup returns CDR1 LGHNA and CDR2 YNFKEQ. The CDR3 DNA is TGTGCCAGCAGCCAAGATGGGGCGGGAGAGACCCAGTACTTC. Translation: CASSQDGAGETQYF.

This clonotype was detected a few times. V is TRBV10-3 and J is TRBJ2-7, with 10 bases identical to TRBD2. V shed 3 bases and J 7 bases; nucleotides not matched to a gene: 12. CDR3 length equals 16 residues. Germline CDR1 reads ENHRY; CDR2 reads SYGVKD. The CDR3 spells CAISDPHLSGRGEQYF. CDR3 coding DNA: TGTGCCATCAGTGACCCTCATCTCAGCGGGAGGGGAGAGCAGTACTTC.

J is TRBJ2-7 and V is TRBV12-3 or TRBV12-4; TRBD1 might be the D (6 bases). CDR3 length equals 15 residues. The V end lost 3 bases, the J end lost 4 bases, and 16 bases lay between the germline ends. The DNA of the CDR3 is TGTGCCAGCAGTTTTATAAGGCAGGGGTTTTACGAGCAGTACTTC. This translates into CASSFIRQGFYEQYF.

The chain couples TRBV7-3 to TRBJ2-1; D not certain. V gave up 5 bases and J gave up 5 bases, with 10 bases separating them. Per the germline V gene, CDR1 is SGHTA and CDR2 is FQGTGA. There are 13 residues in the CDR3. The CDR3 loop is CASSVASHNEQFF. The CDR3 region has the DNA TGTGCCAGCAGCGTCGCCAGTCACAATGAGCAGTTCTTC.

The genes are TRBV29-1 and TRBJ2-7, with D tentatively TRBD1 or TRBD2 (7 bases each). The germline V and J ends were trimmed by 7 bases and 7 bases, with 14 bases remaining between them. Germline lookup yields CDR1 SQVTM and CDR2 ANQGSEA. CDR3 length: 11 residues. Written as DNA, the CDR3 is TGCAGCGGGAGACAGGGAGGGGAGCAGTACTTC. It encodes CSGRQGGEQYF.

This clonotype was counted a few times. The rearrangement links TRBV10-2 to TRBJ2-1, with 9 nucleotides matching TRBD2. The CDR3 is 14 amino acids. V gave up 11 bases and J gave up 7 bases; unmatched junction bases: 12. Germline CDR1 and CDR2: WSHSY and SAAADI. Written as DNA, the CDR3 is TGCGCCTCCACTCTAGCGGGAATAGGAAATGAGCAGTTCTTC. It translates to CASTLAGIGNEQFF.

This clonotype was counted at least ten times. The chain has TRBV4-3 and TRBJ2-1; tentative D call: TRBD1 (5 bases). Germline V lookup: CDR1 LGHNA, CDR2 YSLEER. V lost 3 bases and J 9 bases, leaving 21 bases between the germline ends. This CDR3 comprises 16 residues. The CDR3, as DNA: TGCGCCAGCAGCCAGAGAGTCGGGCAGGGTAAGGGTGAGCAGTTCTTC. It specifies CASSQRVGQGKGEQFF.

This clonotype was counted at least ten times. V usage is TRBV20-1 and J usage is TRBJ2-7; D may be TRBD1 or TRBD2 (7 bases each). The CDR3 sequence is 13 residues long. Looked up from germline, CDR1 is DFQATT and CDR2 is SNEGSKA (reference sequence). The ends were cut back, 6 bases at V and 6 bases at J, with 18 bases in the middle. This chain's CDR3 is CSAPRQGGGEQYF. In DNA form, the CDR3 reads TGCAGTGCCCCCAGGCAGGGGGGGGGCGAGCAGTACTTC.